This TCR beta chain was found in a study of shared clonotypes between healthy human individuals. Across the study: Plates per donor: three CD4 naive, three CD4 memory, two CD8 naive, one CD8 memory.

Assay: immunoSEQ multiplex PCR; the TCRdb copy retains only in-frame clones and omits some. Here the sample spans 2 million to 3 million clones, approximately 94% being singletons. With regard to this clone: Its specificity is unknown.

The CDR3 runs to 14 residues. CDR1 and CDR2 from the germline V gene are GTSNPN and SVGIG (reference sequence). Trimming shortened V by 1 base and J by 4 bases, and 11 bases separated the two germline ends. Broader study findings: An expected dependence of interdonor clonotype sharing on sequencing depth was noted.

The genes are TRBV30 and TRBJ1-5; no clear D. The sequence came from a man aged 18 to 30 in good health. Some clones in this sample may be carry-over from other donors' samples. The specimen was naive CD4+ T cells from PBMCs. Indicated subset: CD45RA+ positively selected. The CDR3 loop is CAWSGSFGNQPQHF. The CDR3 bases are TGTGCCTGGAGTGGGAGTTTTGGGAATCAGCCCCAGCATTTT.